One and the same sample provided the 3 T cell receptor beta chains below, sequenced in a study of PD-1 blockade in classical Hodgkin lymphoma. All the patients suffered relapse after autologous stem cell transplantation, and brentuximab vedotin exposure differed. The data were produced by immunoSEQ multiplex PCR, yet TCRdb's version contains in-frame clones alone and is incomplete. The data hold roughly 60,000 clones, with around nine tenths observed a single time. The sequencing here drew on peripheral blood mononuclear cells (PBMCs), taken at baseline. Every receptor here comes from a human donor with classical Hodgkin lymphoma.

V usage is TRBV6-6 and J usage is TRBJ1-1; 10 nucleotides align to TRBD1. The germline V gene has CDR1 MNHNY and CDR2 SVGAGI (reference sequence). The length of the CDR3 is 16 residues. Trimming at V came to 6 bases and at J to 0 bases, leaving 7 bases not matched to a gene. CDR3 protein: CASSHGTGEMNTEAFF. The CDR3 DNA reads TGTGCCAGCAGCCACGGGACAGGGGAAATGAACACTGAAGCTTTCTTT.

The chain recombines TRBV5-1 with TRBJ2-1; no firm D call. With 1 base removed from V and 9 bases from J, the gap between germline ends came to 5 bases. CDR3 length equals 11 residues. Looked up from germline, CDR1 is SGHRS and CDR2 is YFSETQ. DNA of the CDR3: TGCGCCAGCAGCTTGACGCGTGAGCAGTTCTTC. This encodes CASSLTREQFF.

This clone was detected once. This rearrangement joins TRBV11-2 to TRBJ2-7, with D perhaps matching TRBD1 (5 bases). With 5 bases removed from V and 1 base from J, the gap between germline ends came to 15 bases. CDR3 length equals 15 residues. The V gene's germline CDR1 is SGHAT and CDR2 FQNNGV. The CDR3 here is CASSAWGKRSYEQYF. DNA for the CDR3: TGTGCCAGCAGCGCCTGGGGCAAGAGGTCCTACGAGCAGTACTTC.